The 20 T cell receptor beta chains listed next were all sequenced from one sample in a study of T-cell reconstitution after alpha-beta-depleted transplantation in children. Preparation of the TCRbeta library involved a method that used unique molecular identifiers. TCRdb passed the PCR reads through MiXCR, listing each CDR3 protein once. The table lists approximately 980,000 distinct CDR3 sequences, about 29% of them singletons. The starting material was PBMCs, mostly from graft donor cells, obtained 360 days after TCRalphabeta/CD19-depleted stem cell transplant. The source is a boy in the first two years of life who had a stem cell transplant for SCID, so the T cells may come from the graft donor.

The chain combines TRBV28 with TRBJ1-1; TRBD1 aligns across 9 bases. The germline V gene encodes CDR1 MDHEN and CDR2 SYDVKM. V shed 6 bases and J 6 bases; nucleotides not matched to a gene: 11. This CDR3 has 15 residues. CDR3 loop: CASSTAGQGRPEAFF. The CDR3 bases are TGTGCCAGCAGCACCGCGGGACAGGGCCGACCTGAAGCTTTCTTT.

This clonotype was seen more than once but under ten times. The chain couples TRBV6-5 to TRBJ1-4; no clear D. Trimming removed 7 bases from V and 4 bases from J, with 7 bases in between. Germline assignment: CDR1 MNHEY and CDR2 SVGAGI. The CDR3 is 12 amino acids. The CDR3 sequence: CASMAGNEKLFF. The CDR3 DNA reads as TGTGCCAGCATGGCGGGTAATGAAAAACTGTTTTTT.

This clonotype was detected ten times or more. V gene TRBV5-1 combines with J gene TRBJ2-5, with TRBD1 matching 10 bases. The CDR3 runs to 15 residues. V was pared by 4 bases and J by 4 bases, with 7 bases of the junction left unmatched. CDR1 is SGHRS, CDR2 YFSETQ, per germline. CDR3 coding DNA: TGCGCCAGCAGCCGTGGGACAGGGGCTGGAGAGACCCAGTACTTC. Its translation: CASSRGTGAGETQYF.

This chain uses TRBV15 with TRBJ2-1; D may be TRBD2 (6 bases). CDR1 LNHNV and CDR2 YYDKDF come from the germline V gene (reference sequence). Trimming took 3 bases from V and 2 from J, leaving 11 bases between them. The CDR3 contains 15 residues. CDR3 coding DNA: TGTGCCACCAGCAGGGAGGGGTCCCCCTACAATGAGCAGTTCTTC. Amino acids: CATSREGSPYNEQFF.

Here the CDR3 reads CASSQDGQGRSYGYTF. CDR3 sequence (DNA): TGCGCCAGCAGCCAAGATGGACAGGGACGGTCCTATGGCTACACCTTC. The rearrangement uses TRBV4-1 and TRBJ1-2; TRBD1 aligns across 8 bases. The CDR3 has 16 residues. Germline-derived CDR1 and CDR2 are MGHRA and YSYEKL. The V and J ends lost 0 bases and 4 bases, in that order; junction bases with no gene match: 7.

This clonotype came up a few times. The rearrangement links TRBV6-2 or TRBV6-3 to TRBJ2-1, with 10 bases lining up with TRBD2. The CDR3 is 17 amino acids. The germline V gene has CDR1 MNHEY and CDR2 SVGEGT. V lost 0 bases to trimming and J lost 6 bases; unmatched junction nucleotides: 8. CDR3 sequence: CASSYSKLAGLLNEQFF. CDR3 nucleotides: TGTGCCAGCAGTTACTCCAAACTAGCGGGGCTCCTCAATGAGCAGTTCTTC.

This clonotype was observed a few times. The gene calls are TRBV29-1 and TRBJ1-2, with D possibly being TRBD1 (6 bases). This CDR3 has 14 residues. In germline, CDR1 is SQVTM, CDR2 ANQGSEA. The germline V and J ends were trimmed by 5 bases and 3 bases, with 16 bases remaining between them. In DNA form, the CDR3 reads TGCAGCGTTTCAAGCGGGACAACCTACTATGGCTACACCTTC. Amino acids: CSVSSGTTYYGYTF.

This clonotype has only a few counts. This chain links TRBV7-8 with TRBJ2-3; 8 bases agree with TRBD2. Germline trimming cut 1 base from V and 4 bases from J; bases unmatched to any gene: 7. CDR1 SGHVS and CDR2 FQNEAQ come from the germline V gene. The CDR3 has 16 residues. CDR3 nucleotide sequence: TGTGCCAGCAGCTTAGATGCGGGGGGCCTCCCAGATACGCAGTATTTT. Translation: CASSLDAGGLPDTQYF. The full variable domain, in which reference TRBV7-8 and TRBJ2-3 provide the parts outside the CDR3, is GAGVSQSPRYKVAKRGQDVALRCDPISGHVSLFWYQQALGQGPEFLTYFQNEAQLDKSGLPSDRFFAERPEGSVSTLKIQRTQQEDSAVYLCASSLDAGGLPDTQYFGPGTRLTVL.

This clonotype was detected many times. The chain couples TRBV5-6 to TRBJ2-1; 11 bases fit TRBD1. Germline V gene data show CDR1 as SGHDT and CDR2 as YYEEEE. CDR3 length: 16 amino acids. J was trimmed by 2 bases and V by 0 bases; bases with no gene match: 1. DNA for the CDR3: TGTGCCAGCAGCTTGGGGACAGGGGGCCCCTACAATGAGCAGTTCTTC. Translating it yields CASSLGTGGPYNEQFF.

This chain uses TRBV12-3 or TRBV12-4 with TRBJ1-3; D gene ambiguous. V was pared by 7 bases and J by 2 bases, with 12 bases between. CDR3 length equals 14 residues. This CDR3 is CASKGERAGNTIYF. CDR3 nucleotides: TGTGCCAGCAAAGGAGAGAGGGCTGGAAACACCATATATTTT.

This rearrangement joins TRBV18 to TRBJ2-1; TRBD1 might be the D (5 bases). Germline CDR1 reads KGHSH; CDR2 reads LQKENI. The CDR3 consists of 15 residues. Trimming shortened V by 6 bases and J by 5 bases, and 17 bases separated the two germline ends. CDR3 nucleotide sequence: TGTGCCAGCTCCCCCAGGGCAACCATGAACAATGAGCAGTTCTTC. Encoded protein: CASSPRATMNNEQFF. The full variable domain, with the rest looked up from reference TRBV18 and TRBJ2-1, is NAGVMQNPRHLVRRRGQEARLRCSPMKGHSHVYWYRQLPEEGLKFMVYLQKENIIDESGMPKERFSAEFPKEGPSILRIQQVVRGDSAAYFCASSPRATMNNEQFFGPGTRLTVL.

DNA of the CDR3: TGTGCCAGCAAACAGTACCCCCACACAGATACGCAGTATTTT. This sequence encodes CASKQYPHTDTQYF. The genes are TRBV27 and TRBJ2-3; D not certain. V dropped 7 bases and J dropped 2 bases, with 13 bases sitting between them. This CDR3 contains 14 residues. Germline V gene lookup returns CDR1 MNHEY and CDR2 SMNVEV (reference sequence).

The V gene is TRBV10-3, the J gene TRBJ2-3; D could derive from TRBD1 or TRBD2 (5 bases each). The CDR3 is made up of 16 amino acids. V lost 3 bases to trimming and J lost 0 bases, with 13 bases between them. Germline V lookup: CDR1 ENHRY, CDR2 SYGVKD. The CDR3 loop is CAISEWGSVSTDTQYF. DNA of the CDR3: TGTGCCATCAGTGAATGGGGGTCCGTGAGCACAGATACGCAGTATTTT.

J is TRBJ2-2 and V is TRBV6-5; TRBD2 aligns across 15 bases. After removal of 4 bases from V and 1 base from J, the junction contained 7 bases not matched to a gene. This CDR3 is 19 amino acids long. Germline V gene data show CDR1 as MNHEY and CDR2 as SVGAGI. This CDR3 is CASSSPGLAGGLNTGELFF. CDR3 bases: TGTGCCAGCAGTTCTCCGGGACTAGCGGGGGGCCTGAACACCGGGGAGCTGTTTTTT.

DNA of the CDR3: TGTGCCAGCAACCCCCCCGGGACAGGGAATACAGATACGCAGTATTTT. It is translated as CASNPPGTGNTDTQYF. The rearrangement uses TRBV2 and TRBJ2-3; TRBD1 aligns across 9 bases. This CDR3 region has 16 residues. Germline V gene data show CDR1 as SNHLY and CDR2 as FYNNEI. V dropped 7 bases and J dropped 3; count of bases not matched to a gene: 11.

This chain connects TRBV12-3 or TRBV12-4 to TRBJ1-2; 7 nucleotides align to TRBD1. The ends lost 7 bases at V and 4 bases at J; junction bases unmatched: 12. This CDR3 has 15 residues. The CDR3 nucleotides are TGTGCCAGCATCAGGGGACAGAACTATCCCTATGGCTACACCTTC. It codes for CASIRGQNYPYGYTF.

This clonotype has just a few counts. CDR3 nucleotide sequence: TGCGCCAGCAGCTTGGAGGTCAGGGGCTCCGCTTTCTTT. Translated, it gives CASSLEVRGSAFF. This chain uses TRBV5-1 with TRBJ1-1; TRBD1 is a possible D gene (6 bases). Trimming left V 0 bases short and J 11 bases short, with 14 bases between. Per the germline V gene, CDR1 is SGHRS and CDR2 is YFSETQ. The length of the CDR3 is 13 residues.

This clonotype was seen a handful of times. Written as DNA, the CDR3 is TGTGCCAGCAGCCACTGGGACGCCACAGCACAAGATACGCAGTATTTT. It encodes CASSHWDATAQDTQYF. V and J are TRBV7-2 and TRBJ2-3; D is possibly TRBD1 or TRBD2 (5 bases each). Deletions cut 5 bases from V and 5 bases from J, with 20 bases between. Germline loops: CDR1 SGHTA, CDR2 FQGNSA. This CDR3 region has 16 residues.

The rearrangement uses TRBV6-5 and TRBJ1-5; perhaps TRBD1 as D (5 bases). Germline assignment: CDR1 MNHEY and CDR2 SVGAGI. V dropped 2 bases and J dropped 12 bases, with 14 bases sitting between them. This CDR3 comprises 13 residues. CDR3 DNA: TGTGCCAGCAGTTACGCGGGGACCCCGATCCAGCATTTT. This encodes CASSYAGTPIQHF.

In this sample, this clonotype turned up a few times. The rearrangement uses TRBV20-1 and TRBJ2-1; D gene ambiguous. Trimming took 3 bases from V and 5 from J, leaving 14 bases between them. The CDR3 length is 14 residues. CDR1 is DFQATT and CDR2 is SNEGSKA in the germline V gene (reference sequence). The CDR3 reads CSARSGSPHNEQFF. CDR3 nucleotides: TGCAGTGCTAGGTCCGGGTCCCCCCACAATGAGCAGTTCTTC.